The 10 T cell receptor beta chains in this list originate from one sample, sequenced in a study of regulatory T cells in long-lasting Graves disease. Both iRepertoire HTBI primers and Arm-PCR of CDR3 regions were used to build the TCR beta libraries. TCRdb ran MiXCR on the multiplex PCR reads and lists one entry per CDR3 protein. Among 420,000 or so distinct CDR3 sequences, over 15% were seen once, and the ten largest hold 20% to 25%. Time point meaning: newly diagnosed GD, antithyroid drugs for less than 3 months. The TCR library used RNA extracted from PBMCs. These sequences were also reported in another study, on T cells in Graves' hyperthyroidism and ophthalmopathy.

This specimen consisted of peripheral blood mononuclear cells (PBMCs), obtained at new diagnosis, from a patient treated with antithyroid drugs. The receptors derive from a woman aged 18-29 years with Graves disease.

As concerns this clonotype: A read error may be the cause here, since a much bigger clone is one base away. No conserved phenylalanine or tryptophan is present at the end of the CDR3, so a read error is the likely explanation. This sequence joins TRBV6-5 and TRBJ1-1; unclear D gene. Germline assignment: CDR1 MNHEY and CDR2 SVGAGI. V lost 3 bases and J 4 bases, leaving 6 bases between the germline ends. CDR3 length: 12 residues. In nucleotides, the CDR3 is TGTGCCAGCAGTTATTTGGGCACTGAAGCTTTCTAT. Its translation: CASSYLGTEAFY.

This clonotype was seen once. Given a far larger clone just one base away, this is likely a sequencing read error. The chain employs TRBV11-2 and TRBJ2-3, with D possibly being TRBD2 (7 bases). The CDR3 loop spans 17 amino acids. The V gene's germline CDR1 is SGHAT and CDR2 FQNNGV. V dropped 5 bases and J dropped 2 bases, with 20 bases sitting between them. CDR3 amino acids: CASSHEDPGDYTDTQYF. As DNA, the CDR3 is TGTGCCAGCAGCCATGAAGATCCAGGGGACTACACAGATACGCAGTATTTT.

This clonotype has more than one count but fewer than ten. The chain joins TRBV12-3 or TRBV12-4 to TRBJ2-1; the match to TRBD2 covers 15 bases. With V trimmed by 6 bases and J by 10 bases, 4 bases remained unmatched. The CDR3 extends over 14 amino acids. CDR3 in DNA: TGTGCCAGCAGCCGGACTAGCGGGAGGGTAGAGCAGTTCTTC. Encoded protein: CASSRTSGRVEQFF.

This clonotype was seen ten or more times. The chain uses TRBV7-2 and TRBJ2-7; 9 nucleotides align to TRBD2. The germline gives CDR1 SGHTA, CDR2 FQGNSA. Trimming at V came to 2 bases and at J to 3 bases, leaving 8 bases not matched to a gene. This CDR3 region has 16 residues. The CDR3 bases are TGTGCCAGCAGCTTACTAGCGGGATCTTTCCTCTACGAGCAGTACTTC. It is translated as CASSLLAGSFLYEQYF.

This clonotype was seen a handful of times. The genes are TRBV24-1 and TRBJ1-2; D not certain. The CDR3 is made up of 11 amino acids. Per germline, CDR1 KGHDR and CDR2 SFDVKD. V gave up 1 base and J gave up 8 bases, with 4 bases separating them. The DNA of the CDR3 is TGTGCCACCAGTGATTTAGTCGGCTACACCTTC. Translation gives CATSDLVGYTF.

This clonotype was recorded many times. The chain couples TRBV3-1 to TRBJ2-7; D gene ambiguous. Trimming shortened V by 4 bases and J by 0 bases, and 13 bases separated the two germline ends. Germline lookup yields CDR1 LGHDT and CDR2 YNNKEL (reference sequence). This CDR3 contains 15 residues. The CDR3 DNA sequence: TGTGCCAGCAGCCCTTATAACACGGCCTCCTACGAGCAGTACTTC. This encodes CASSPYNTASYEQYF.

This clonotype was counted many times. The chain recombines TRBV27 with TRBJ2-7; D uncertain. CDR3 length equals 13 residues. V was pared by 3 bases and J by 2 bases, with 8 bases between. The V gene's germline CDR1 is MNHEY and CDR2 SMNVEV (reference sequence). CDR3 residues: CASSFDVTYEQYF. The CDR3 DNA follows: TGTGCCAGCAGTTTCGACGTCACCTACGAGCAGTACTTC.

A remark on this clonotype: It is likely a read error: a sequence one base away is far more abundant. The chain links TRBV7-2 to TRBJ2-3; possibly TRBD2 for D (6 bases). The germline CDR1 and CDR2 sequences are SGHTA and FQGNSA. Trimming removed 7 bases at V and 3 bases at J, with 11 bases between. CDR3 length: 13 amino acids. The CDR3 DNA is TGTGCCAGCACCTCGGGAGTGACAGATACGCAGTATTTT. It is translated as CASTSGVTDTQYF.

This clonotype was counted only a few times. The J gene is TRBJ2-7, the V gene TRBV9; a possible D gene is TRBD1 (6 bases). CDR1 is SGDLS and CDR2 is YYNGEE in the germline V gene. V gave up 4 bases and J gave up 7 bases, with 18 bases separating them. CDR3 length: 14 residues. CDR3 sequence reads: CASSSGQRGKEQYF. CDR3 DNA sequence: TGTGCCAGCAGCTCCGGACAGAGGGGCAAGGAGCAGTACTTC. The entire variable domain, with the rest obtained from reference TRBV9 and TRBJ2-7, is as follows: DSGVTQTPKHLITATGQRVTLRCSPRSGDLSVYWYQQSLDQGLQFLIQYYNGEERAKGNILERFSAQQFPDLHSELNLSSLELGDSALYFCASSSGQRGKEQYFGPGTRLTVT.

This clonotype has ten or more counts. CDR3 sequence: CASSEVTSMNTEAFF. The DNA of the CDR3 is TGTGCCAGCAGTGAAGTGACAAGTATGAACACTGAAGCTTTCTTT. This chain joins TRBV2 and TRBJ1-1, with no clear D. CDR1 is SNHLY and CDR2 is FYNNEI in the germline V gene. The CDR3 extends over 15 amino acids. Trimming shortened V by 1 base and J by 0 bases, and 9 bases separated the two germline ends.